This T cell receptor (beta chain) was identified during a study of shared clonotypes between healthy human individuals. As defined, naive CD8 cells were CD45RO-negative and positively selected for CCR7, with terminally differentiated effector memory CD45RA+ cells excluded. Study results and limitations: Generally, naive subsets came out with larger estimated richness than memory subsets. The study sampled only blood, and tissue repertoires likely differ. Among donors, the sharing of clonotypes was expected to be influenced by sequencing depth. Unshared clonotypes carried lower generation probabilities than those common to all four donors.

The protocol was immunoSEQ multiplex PCR, while the TCRdb copy is restricted to in-frame clones and leaves out a portion. The sample lists some 2 million clones, about 95% occurring once. Worth noting for this clone: Antigen specificity is unknown.

The sequencing input was naive CD8+ T cells sorted from blood. The TCR originated in a man aged 18-30 years in good health.

The CDR3 sequence: CASSLAEAGELFF. DNA for the CDR3: TGTGCCAGCAGCTTAGCGGAAGCCGGGGAGCTGTTTTTT. The V gene is TRBV7-9, the J gene TRBJ2-2; D ambiguous. Trimming left V 0 bases short and J 6 bases short, with 5 bases between. The CDR3 consists of 13 residues. The germline gives CDR1 SEHNR, CDR2 FQNEAQ (reference sequence). The full variable domain, with the rest looked up from reference TRBV7-9 and TRBJ2-2, is DTGVSQNPRHKITKRGQNVTFRCDPISEHNRLYWYRQTLGQGPEFLTYFQNEAQLEKSRLLSDRFSAERPKGSFSTLEIQRTEQGDSAMYLCASSLAEAGELFFGEGSRLTVL.